These T cell receptor beta chains were read from a single sample in a study of blood T cells in healthy people across ages. MiXCR was run by TCRdb on the 5' RACE reads, yielding one entry per CDR3 protein. Here the sample spans 1.6 million or so distinct CDR3 sequences, 30% to 40% being singletons. Input material: blood. Source of these receptors: a woman aged 25 to 45 in good health. The CDR3 runs from the conserved cysteine through the conserved F or W. Each record gives: D gene, J gene, clone size, V gene, CDR3 protein, CDR3 DNA. D genes are given only for firm matches. Clone size is stated in some rows and not others, as once, few, many or a class when expanded.

D: .
J: TRBJ2-2
size: .
V: TRBV7-9
CDR3: CASSLVGSAETGELFF
DNA: TGTGCCAGCAGCTTAGTTGGCTCGGCAGAAACCGGGGAGCTGTTTTTT

D: .
J: TRBJ1-1
size: few
V: TRBV29-1
CDR3: CSVGYMNTEAFF
DNA: TGCAGCGTCGGGTACATGAACACTGAAGCTTTCTTT

D: .
J: TRBJ1-5
size: .
V: TRBV7-9
CDR3: CASSLEERQPQHF
DNA: TGTGCCAGCAGCTTAGAAGAACGTCAGCCCCAGCATTTT

D: .
J: TRBJ2-1
size: .
V: TRBV20-1
CDR3: CSAYLHEQFF
DNA: TGCAGTGCCTACTTGCATGAGCAGTTCTTC

D: TRBD1
J: TRBJ1-2
size: .
V: TRBV27
CDR3: CASCETGAAFGYTF
DNA: TGTGCCAGCTGTGAAACAGGGGCTGCGTTTGGCTACACCTTC

D: .
J: TRBJ1-2
size: once
V: TRBV20-1
CDR3: CSARETWGNYGYTF
DNA: TGCAGTGCTAGGGAGACCTGGGGGAACTATGGCTACACCTTC

D: TRBD2
J: TRBJ2-5
size: few
V: TRBV2
CDR3: CASSGISGGQETQYF
DNA: TGTGCCAGCAGTGGAATTAGCGGGGGCCAAGAGACCCAGTACTTC

D: TRBD2
J: TRBJ2-7
size: .
V: TRBV6-1
CDR3: CASSEAGTRGYEQYF
DNA: TGTGCCAGCAGTGAAGCCGGGACTAGGGGTTACGAGCAGTACTTC

D: .
J: TRBJ1-5
size: .
V: TRBV15
CDR3: CATSRDRGRDQPQHF
DNA: TGTGCCACCAGCAGAGATCGAGGGAGGGACCAGCCCCAGCATTTT

D: .
J: TRBJ1-2
size: .
V: TRBV6-1
CDR3: CASSKLRGNGYTF
DNA: TGTGCCAGCAGTAAATTGAGAGGGAATGGCTACACCTTC

D: .
J: TRBJ2-3
size: .
V: TRBV6-1
CDR3: CASSNGRKGDTQYF
DNA: TGTGCCAGCAGTAACGGTCGTAAGGGGGATACGCAGTATTTT

D: TRBD1
J: TRBJ1-2
size: few
V: TRBV15
CDR3: CATSLQTGSYGYTF
DNA: TGTGCCACCAGCTTGCAGACAGGGTCCTATGGCTACACCTTC

D: .
J: TRBJ2-1
size: .
V: TRBV2
CDR3: CASSAITGYNEQFF
DNA: TGTGCCAGCAGTGCCATAACCGGCTACAATGAGCAGTTCTTC

D: .
J: TRBJ2-1
size: few
V: TRBV5-1
CDR3: CASSLAGQGEYNEQFF
DNA: TGCGCCAGCAGCTTGGCCGGGCAGGGAGAATACAATGAGCAGTTCTTC

D: .
J: TRBJ1-5
size: .
V: TRBV20-1
CDR3: CSARDRAGAQPQHF
DNA: TGCAGTGCTAGAGATCGGGCAGGGGCTCAGCCCCAGCATTTT

D: TRBD1
J: TRBJ2-1
size: .
V: TRBV7-8
CDR3: CASSLRRQGGRTGPSHNEQFF
DNA: TGTGCCAGCAGCCTTAGAAGACAGGGTGGCCGGACGGGTCCCTCCCACAATGAGCAGTTCTTC

D: .
J: TRBJ1-2
size: few
V: TRBV7-9
CDR3: CASSLALGAESNYGYTF
DNA: TGTGCCAGCAGCTTAGCGCTAGGGGCAGAGAGTAACTATGGCTACACCTTC

D: .
J: TRBJ2-1
size: .
V: TRBV5-1
CDR3: CASGPVGANNEQFF
DNA: TGCGCCAGCGGCCCCGTCGGCGCGAACAATGAGCAGTTCTTC

D: .
J: TRBJ2-7
size: few
V: TRBV25-1
CDR3: CASSGDWLYEQYF
DNA: TGTGCCAGCAGTGGGGACTGGCTATACGAGCAGTACTTC

D: .
J: TRBJ1-5
size: many
V: TRBV6-2/TRBV6-3
CDR3: CASSPDTNQPQHF
DNA: TGTGCCAGCAGCCCAGACACCAATCAGCCCCAGCATTTT

D: TRBD2
J: TRBJ2-3
size: .
V: TRBV5-1
CDR3: CASRGLAGEDTQYF
DNA: TGCGCCAGCAGGGGACTAGCGGGGGAAGATACGCAGTATTTT

D: .
J: TRBJ2-1
size: many
V: TRBV4-1
CDR3: CASSQDFGLAYNEQFF
DNA: TGCGCCAGCAGCCAAGATTTCGGCCTAGCTTACAATGAGCAGTTCTTC

D: .
J: TRBJ2-5
size: .
V: TRBV12-3/TRBV12-4
CDR3: CANSLWLSETQYF
DNA: TGTGCCAACAGTTTATGGCTTTCGGAGACCCAGTACTTC

D: TRBD2
J: TRBJ2-7
size: .
V: TRBV11-2
CDR3: CASRLGTSGGTSYEQYF
DNA: TGTGCCAGCAGACTGGGGACTAGCGGGGGTACTTCCTACGAGCAGTACTTC

D: TRBD1
J: TRBJ2-7
size: .
V: TRBV28
CDR3: CASRQTGGLSYEQYF
DNA: TGTGCAAGCCGGCAGACAGGGGGCCTCTCCTACGAGCAGTACTTC

D: .
J: TRBJ2-7
size: few
V: TRBV21-1
CDR3: CASSNVGQSGLSYEQYF
DNA: TGTGCCAGCAGCAATGTGGGACAGAGTGGGTTGTCCTACGAGCAGTACTTC

D: .
J: TRBJ2-7
size: many
V: TRBV6-5
CDR3: CASSYGDFYEQYF
DNA: TGTGCCAGCAGTTACGGCGACTTCTACGAGCAGTACTTC

D: .
J: TRBJ2-7
size: .
V: TRBV7-9
CDR3: CASSQGNTYEQYF
DNA: TGTGCCAGCAGCCAAGGTAACACCTACGAGCAGTACTTC

D: TRBD2
J: TRBJ2-1
size: .
V: TRBV10-3
CDR3: CAISPRLAGGDNEQFF
DNA: TGTGCCATCAGTCCCCGACTAGCGGGGGGCGACAATGAGCAGTTCTTC

D: .
J: TRBJ1-6
size: few
V: TRBV28
CDR3: CASSLSGYGFDSPLHF
DNA: TGTGCCAGCAGTTTAAGCGGGTATGGGTTTGATTCACCCCTCCACTTT

D: TRBD2
J: TRBJ2-1
size: .
V: TRBV7-9
CDR3: CASTRGDNEQFF
DNA: TGTGCCAGCACCCGGGGGGACAATGAGCAGTTCTTC

D: .
J: TRBJ1-6
size: .
V: TRBV27
CDR3: CASSLLAGESSYNSPLHF
DNA: TGTGCCAGCAGTTTATTGGCAGGGGAAAGCTCCTATAATTCACCCCTCCACTTT

D: .
J: TRBJ1-3
size: .
V: TRBV9
CDR3: CASSPRGEYSGNTIYF
DNA: TGTGCCAGCAGCCCAAGAGGAGAGTACTCTGGAAACACCATATATTTT

D: TRBD2
J: TRBJ2-7
size: .
V: TRBV28
CDR3: CASSFLAGGAYEQYF
DNA: TGTGCCAGCAGTTTCCTAGCGGGAGGCGCCTACGAGCAGTACTTC

D: .
J: TRBJ2-1
size: .
V: TRBV27
CDR3: CASSLVTGEQFF
DNA: TGTGCCAGCAGTTTAGTAACCGGTGAGCAGTTCTTC

D: TRBD1
J: TRBJ1-5
size: .
V: TRBV6-2/TRBV6-3
CDR3: CATGSIRGHNQPQHF
DNA: TGTGCCACTGGATCCATCAGGGGGCACAATCAGCCCCAGCATTTT

D: TRBD1
J: TRBJ2-2
size: few
V: TRBV4-1
CDR3: CASSQRTGSNTGELFF
DNA: TGCGCCAGCAGCCAACGGACAGGATCAAACACCGGGGAGCTGTTTTTT

D: .
J: TRBJ2-5
size: .
V: TRBV14
CDR3: CASSQGGVQYF
DNA: TGTGCCAGCAGCCAAGGGGGGGTGCAGTACTTC

D: .
J: TRBJ1-2
size: .
V: TRBV5-1
CDR3: CASSRGGGTDYGYTF
DNA: TGCGCCAGCAGCCGCGGCGGAGGGACTGACTATGGCTACACCTTC

D: .
J: TRBJ1-1
size: few
V: TRBV10-3
CDR3: CAISPGQTNTEAFF
DNA: TGTGCCATCAGTCCCGGACAGACGAACACTGAAGCTTTCTTT

D: .
J: TRBJ2-5
size: .
V: TRBV18
CDR3: CASSHLGGETQYF
DNA: TGTGCCAGCTCACACTTGGGCGGAGAGACCCAGTACTTC

D: .
J: TRBJ2-7
size: .
V: TRBV27
CDR3: CASSYRPGRNYEQYF
DNA: TGTGCCAGCAGTTACCGCCCAGGGAGGAATTACGAGCAGTACTTC

D: .
J: TRBJ2-6
size: .
V: TRBV20-1
CDR3: CSAQDIRLSGANVLTF
DNA: TGCAGTGCCCAGGACATTAGGCTGTCTGGGGCCAACGTCCTGACTTTC

D: .
J: TRBJ2-1
size: few
V: TRBV30
CDR3: CAWNPTGVHYNEQFF
DNA: TGTGCCTGGAACCCGACAGGAGTACACTACAATGAGCAGTTCTTC

D: .
J: TRBJ1-5
size: few
V: TRBV4-1
CDR3: CASRGAQGQPQHF
DNA: TGCGCCAGCAGGGGGGCCCAGGGGCAGCCCCAGCATTTT

D: TRBD1
J: TRBJ1-5
size: .
V: TRBV27
CDR3: CASSRTGAGQPQHF
DNA: TGTGCCAGCAGCAGGACAGGGGCGGGGCAGCCCCAGCATTTT

D: TRBD2
J: TRBJ2-2
size: .
V: TRBV5-1
CDR3: CASRGLAANTGELFF
DNA: TGCGCCAGCCGGGGACTAGCGGCGAACACCGGGGAGCTGTTTTTT

D: .
J: TRBJ1-1
size: few
V: TRBV20-1
CDR3: CSVPDRFGTEAFF
DNA: TGCAGTGTGCCGGACCGGTTCGGCACTGAAGCTTTCTTT

D: TRBD2
J: TRBJ2-1
size: few
V: TRBV6-1
CDR3: CASSEALLAGGNEQFF
DNA: TGTGCCAGCAGTGAAGCCTTACTAGCGGGGGGCAATGAGCAGTTCTTC

D: .
J: TRBJ2-7
size: few
V: TRBV5-1
CDR3: CASSWGSAGCYGEQYF
DNA: TGCGCCAGCAGCTGGGGAAGCGCGGGGTGCTACGGGGAGCAGTACTTC

D: TRBD2
J: TRBJ2-1
size: .
V: TRBV14
CDR3: CASSQGVAGWGTFSYNEQVF
DNA: TGTGCCAGCAGCCAGGGGGTAGCGGGGTGGGGAACCTTCTCCTACAATGAGCAGGTCTTC

D: TRBD1
J: TRBJ2-1
size: once
V: TRBV15
CDR3: CASSTRGQGRSVQFF
DNA: TGTGCCTCCAGCACCAGAGGACAGGGGAGGAGCGTGCAGTTCTTC

D: .
J: TRBJ2-1
size: many
V: TRBV20-1
CDR3: CSARARNEQFF
DNA: TGCAGTGCTAGAGCGAGGAATGAGCAGTTCTTC

D: TRBD1
J: TRBJ2-1
size: .
V: TRBV25-1
CDR3: CASDGGQGRAEQFF
DNA: TGTGCCAGCGACGGGGGACAGGGGAGGGCTGAGCAGTTCTTC

D: .
J: TRBJ2-5
size: .
V: TRBV6-5
CDR3: CASSYRSTGGEQYF
DNA: TGTGCCAGCAGTTACCGCAGTACAGGGGGGGAGCAGTACTTC